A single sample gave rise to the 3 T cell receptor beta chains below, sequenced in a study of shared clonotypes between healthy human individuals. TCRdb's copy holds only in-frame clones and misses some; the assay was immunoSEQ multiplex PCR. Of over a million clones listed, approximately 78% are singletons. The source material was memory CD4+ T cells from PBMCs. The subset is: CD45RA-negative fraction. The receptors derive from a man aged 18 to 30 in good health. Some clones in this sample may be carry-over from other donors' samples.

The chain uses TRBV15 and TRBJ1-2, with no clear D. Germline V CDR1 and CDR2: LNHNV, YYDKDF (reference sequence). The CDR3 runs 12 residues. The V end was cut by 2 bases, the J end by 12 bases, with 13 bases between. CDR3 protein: CATSRSLGSNTF. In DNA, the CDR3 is TGTGCCACCAGCAGATCTTTGGGTAGCAACACCTTC.

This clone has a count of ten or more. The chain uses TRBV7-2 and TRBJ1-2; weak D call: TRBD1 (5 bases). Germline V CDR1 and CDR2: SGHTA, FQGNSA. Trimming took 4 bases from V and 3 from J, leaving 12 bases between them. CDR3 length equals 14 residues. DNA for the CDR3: TGTGCCAGCAGCTCAGGGACCTCCTACTATGGCTACACCTTC. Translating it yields CASSSGTSYYGYTF.

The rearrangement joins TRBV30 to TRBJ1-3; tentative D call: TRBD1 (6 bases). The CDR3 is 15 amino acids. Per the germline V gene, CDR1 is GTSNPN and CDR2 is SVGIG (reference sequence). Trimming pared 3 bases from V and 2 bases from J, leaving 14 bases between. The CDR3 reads CAWSTGSLTGNTIYF. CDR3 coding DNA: TGTGCCTGGAGCACAGGGAGTTTAACTGGAAACACCATATATTTT.